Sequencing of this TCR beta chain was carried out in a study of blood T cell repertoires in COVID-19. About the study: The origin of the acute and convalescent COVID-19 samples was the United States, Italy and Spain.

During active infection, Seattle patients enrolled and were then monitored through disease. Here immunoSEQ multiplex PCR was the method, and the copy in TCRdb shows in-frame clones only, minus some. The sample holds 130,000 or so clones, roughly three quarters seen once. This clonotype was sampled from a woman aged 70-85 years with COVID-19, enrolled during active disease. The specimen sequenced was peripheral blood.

The CDR3 loop reads CASSYGTPDETQYF. DNA for the CDR3: TGTGCCAGCAGCTACGGGACTCCGGATGAGACCCAGTACTTC. J is TRBJ2-5 and V is TRBV7-2, with a tentative D call TRBD2 (6 bases). CDR3 length: 14 amino acids. In germline, CDR1 is SGHTA, CDR2 FQGNSA. The V end lost 4 bases, the J end lost 5 bases, and 14 bases lay between the germline ends.